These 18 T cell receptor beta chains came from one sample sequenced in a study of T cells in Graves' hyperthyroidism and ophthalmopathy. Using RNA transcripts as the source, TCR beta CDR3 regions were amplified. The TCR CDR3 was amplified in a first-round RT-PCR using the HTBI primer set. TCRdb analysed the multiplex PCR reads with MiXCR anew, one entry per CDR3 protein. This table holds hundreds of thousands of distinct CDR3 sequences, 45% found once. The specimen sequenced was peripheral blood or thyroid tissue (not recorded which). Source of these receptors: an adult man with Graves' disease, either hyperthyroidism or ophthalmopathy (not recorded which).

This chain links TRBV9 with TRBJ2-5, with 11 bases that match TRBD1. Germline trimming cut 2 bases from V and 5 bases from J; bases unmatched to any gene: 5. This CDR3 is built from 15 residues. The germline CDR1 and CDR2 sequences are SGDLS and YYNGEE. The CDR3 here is CASSVGTGGGETQYF. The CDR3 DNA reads TGTGCCAGCAGCGTTGGGACAGGGGGTGGCGAGACCCAGTACTTC.

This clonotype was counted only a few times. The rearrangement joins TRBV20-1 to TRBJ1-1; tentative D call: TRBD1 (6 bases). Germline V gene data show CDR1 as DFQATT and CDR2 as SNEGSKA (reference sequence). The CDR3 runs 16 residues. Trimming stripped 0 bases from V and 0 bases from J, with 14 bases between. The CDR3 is CSARDHGGHMNTEAFF. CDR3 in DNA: TGCAGTGCTAGAGATCACGGGGGGCATATGAACACTGAAGCTTTCTTT.

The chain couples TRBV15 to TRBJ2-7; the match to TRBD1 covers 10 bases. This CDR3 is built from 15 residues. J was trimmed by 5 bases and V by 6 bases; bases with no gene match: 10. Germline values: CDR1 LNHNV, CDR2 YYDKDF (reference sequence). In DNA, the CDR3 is TGTGCCACCAGGTCGATCGGGACAGGGGTCAACGAGCAGTACTTC. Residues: CATRSIGTGVNEQYF. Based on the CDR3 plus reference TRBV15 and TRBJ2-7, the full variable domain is DAMVIQNPRYQVTQFGKPVTLSCSQTLNHNVMYWYQQKSSQAPKLLFHYYDKDFNNEADTPDNFQSRRPNTSFCFLDIRSPGLGDTAMYLCATRSIGTGVNEQYFGPGTRLTVT.

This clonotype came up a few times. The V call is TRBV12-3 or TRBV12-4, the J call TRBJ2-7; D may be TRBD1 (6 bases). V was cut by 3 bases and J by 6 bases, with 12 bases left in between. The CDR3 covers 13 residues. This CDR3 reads CASSLQGRVEQYF. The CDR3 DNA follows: TGTGCCAGCAGTTTGCAGGGGCGAGTCGAGCAGTACTTC.

CDR3 amino acids: CASSLVMGGNVYEQYF. CDR3 in DNA: TGTGCCAGCAGCTTAGTAATGGGGGGAAATGTCTACGAGCAGTACTTC. The chain joins TRBV7-2 to TRBJ2-7, with D maybe TRBD2 (6 bases). V was shortened by 1 base and J by 3 bases, with 16 bases between the two germline ends. Germline values: CDR1 SGHTA, CDR2 FQGNSA. The CDR3 loop spans 16 amino acids.

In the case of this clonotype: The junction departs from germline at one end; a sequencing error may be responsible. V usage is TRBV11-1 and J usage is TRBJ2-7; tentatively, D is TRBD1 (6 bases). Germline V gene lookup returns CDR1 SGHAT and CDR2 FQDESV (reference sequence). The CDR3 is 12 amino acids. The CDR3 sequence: CASSSTGNEQCF. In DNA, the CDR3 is TGTGCCAGCAGCTCTACAGGGAACGAGCAGTGCTTC.

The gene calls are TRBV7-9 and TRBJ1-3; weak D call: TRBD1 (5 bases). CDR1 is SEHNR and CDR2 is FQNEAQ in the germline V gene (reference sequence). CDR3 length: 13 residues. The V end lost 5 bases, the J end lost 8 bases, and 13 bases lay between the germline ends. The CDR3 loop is CASSPSREDTIYF. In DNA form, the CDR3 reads TGTGCCAGCAGCCCTAGCAGGGAGGACACCATATATTTT.

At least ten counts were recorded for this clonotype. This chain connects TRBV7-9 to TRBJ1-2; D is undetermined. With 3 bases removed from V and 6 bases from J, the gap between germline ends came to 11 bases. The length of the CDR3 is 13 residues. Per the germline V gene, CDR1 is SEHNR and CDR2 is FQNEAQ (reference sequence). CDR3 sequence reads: CASSLTAGHGYTF. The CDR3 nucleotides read TGTGCCAGCAGCTTGACCGCCGGGCATGGCTACACCTTC.

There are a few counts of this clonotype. Written as DNA, the CDR3 is TGTGCCAGTAGTACATTACCGGACAGGGGCGTGTATGGCTACACCTTC. Translation gives CASSTLPDRGVYGYTF. The chain joins TRBV19 to TRBJ1-2, with 9 bases lining up with TRBD1. Trimming removed 4 bases from V and 5 bases from J; junction bases left unmatched: 11. CDR1 LNHDA and CDR2 SQIVND come from the germline V gene (reference sequence). The CDR3 contains 16 residues.

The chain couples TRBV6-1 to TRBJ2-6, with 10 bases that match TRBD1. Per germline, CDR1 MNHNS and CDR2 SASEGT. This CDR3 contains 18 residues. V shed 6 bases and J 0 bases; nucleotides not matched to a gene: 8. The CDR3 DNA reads TGTGCCAGCAGCCTACGGACAGGGGGTAGCTCTGGGGCCAACGTCCTGACTTTC. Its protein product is CASSLRTGGSSGANVLTF.

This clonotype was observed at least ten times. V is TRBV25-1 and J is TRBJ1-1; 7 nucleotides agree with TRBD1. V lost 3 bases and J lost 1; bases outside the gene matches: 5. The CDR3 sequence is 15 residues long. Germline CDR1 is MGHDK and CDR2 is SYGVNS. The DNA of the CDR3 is TGTGCCAGCAGTGATCCTAGGACAGGGAACACTGAAGCTTTCTTT. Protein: CASSDPRTGNTEAFF.

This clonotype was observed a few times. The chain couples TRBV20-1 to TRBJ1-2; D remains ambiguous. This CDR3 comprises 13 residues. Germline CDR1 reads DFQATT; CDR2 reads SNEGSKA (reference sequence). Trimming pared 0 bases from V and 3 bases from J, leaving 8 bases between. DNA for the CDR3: TGCAGTGCTAGAGATTCCCGAGACTATGGCTACACCTTC. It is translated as CSARDSRDYGYTF.

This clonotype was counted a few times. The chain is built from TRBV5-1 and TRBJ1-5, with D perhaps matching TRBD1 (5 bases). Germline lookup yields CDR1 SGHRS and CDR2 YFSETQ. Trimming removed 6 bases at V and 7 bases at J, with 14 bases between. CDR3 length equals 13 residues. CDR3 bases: TGCGCCAGCACCCCGCGGGGGGGACAGCCCCAGCATTTT. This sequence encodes CASTPRGGQPQHF.

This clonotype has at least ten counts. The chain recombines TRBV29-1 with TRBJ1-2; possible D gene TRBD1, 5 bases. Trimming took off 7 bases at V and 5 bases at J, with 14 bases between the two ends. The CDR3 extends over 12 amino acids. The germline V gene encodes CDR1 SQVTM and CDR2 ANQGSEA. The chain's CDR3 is CSGIRGEYGYTF. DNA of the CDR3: TGCAGCGGAATCCGGGGGGAGTATGGCTACACCTTC.

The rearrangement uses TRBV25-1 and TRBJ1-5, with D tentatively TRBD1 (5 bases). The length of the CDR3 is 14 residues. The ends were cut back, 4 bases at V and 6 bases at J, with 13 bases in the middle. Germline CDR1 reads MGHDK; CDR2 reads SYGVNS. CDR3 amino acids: CASSGTAGRQPQHF. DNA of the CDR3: TGTGCCAGCAGTGGCACAGCAGGGCGTCAGCCCCAGCATTTT.

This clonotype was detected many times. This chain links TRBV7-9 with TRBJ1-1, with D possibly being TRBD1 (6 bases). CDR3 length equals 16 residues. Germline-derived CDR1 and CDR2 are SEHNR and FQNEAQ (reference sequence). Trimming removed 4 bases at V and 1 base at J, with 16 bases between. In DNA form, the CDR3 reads TGTGCCAGCAGCTCGAGCGAGGGGGGTGGGAACACTGAAGCTTTCTTT. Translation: CASSSSEGGGNTEAFF.

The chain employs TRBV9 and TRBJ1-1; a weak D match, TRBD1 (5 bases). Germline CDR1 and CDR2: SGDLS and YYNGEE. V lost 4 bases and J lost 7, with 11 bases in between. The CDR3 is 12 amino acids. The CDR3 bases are TGTGCCAGCAGCACGTCGGGACTTGAAGCTTTCTTT. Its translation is CASSTSGLEAFF.

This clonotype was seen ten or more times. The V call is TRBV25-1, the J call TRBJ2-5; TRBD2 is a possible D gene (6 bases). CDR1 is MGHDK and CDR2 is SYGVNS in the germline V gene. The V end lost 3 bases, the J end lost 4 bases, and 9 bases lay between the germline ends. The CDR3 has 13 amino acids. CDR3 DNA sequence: TGTGCCAGCAGTGAGGGACTTTCAGAGACCCAGTACTTC. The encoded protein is CASSEGLSETQYF.